Below are 10 T cell receptor beta chains sequenced from a single sample in a study of identical twins. TCRdb analysed the 5' RACE reads with MiXCR anew, one entry per CDR3 protein. The sample shows 1.5 million to 2 million distinct CDR3 sequences, about 30% of them seen only once. Sequenced sample: cord blood. The receptors stem from a newborn girl in good health.

V gene TRBV4-2 combines with J gene TRBJ2-3; tentative D call: TRBD1 (8 bases). This CDR3 has 20 residues. The V gene lost 3 bases and the J gene lost 2 bases, with 27 bases spanning the gap. The germline gives CDR1 LGHNA, CDR2 YNFKEQ. The DNA for the CDR3 is TGTGCCAGCAGCCAGGACCCTGGACAGGGAGGGGGCACACACACAGATACGCAGTATTTT. As protein: CASSQDPGQGGGTHTDTQYF.

This clonotype was detected a few times. This sequence joins TRBV29-1 and TRBJ1-2; no clear D gene. The CDR3 consists of 14 residues. Trimming cost V 1 base and J 3 bases, with 12 bases left between them. The germline V gene encodes CDR1 SQVTM and CDR2 ANQGSEA. CDR3 bases: TGCAGCGTTGAAGGGGGAGAATCCTACTATGGCTACACCTTC. Its protein product is CSVEGGESYYGYTF.

Of note for this clonotype: This sequence may be a read error, since a much larger clone differs from it by one base. The chain combines TRBV12-3 or TRBV12-4 with TRBJ2-3; 10 bases line up with TRBD2. The CDR3 spans 16 residues. Here the CDR3 reads CASSFRLAGTGDMQYF. The CDR3 coding sequence is TGTGCCAGCAGTTTCAGACTAGCGGGCACAGGGGATATGCAGTATTTT.

This clonotype was recorded only once. Given a much more abundant clone one base away, this may be a read error. This chain connects TRBV29-1 to TRBJ2-1, with TRBD2 as a possible D gene (5 bases). Matching the DNA end better, TRBJ2-7 makes the J call doubtful. The CDR3 has 13 amino acids. In germline, CDR1 is SQVTM, CDR2 ANQGSEA. CDR3: CSVEAGSYNEQYF. Here the CDR3 DNA reads TGCAGCGTTGAGGCGGGCTCCTACAATGAGCAGTACTTC.

The J gene is TRBJ2-1, the V gene TRBV19, with TRBD1 matching over 7 bases. The CDR3 consists of 17 residues. Germline V CDR1 and CDR2: LNHDA, SQIVND (reference sequence). J was trimmed by 0 bases and V by 3 bases; bases with no gene match: 8. For the CDR3, the DNA is TGTGCCAGTAGTATGACAGGGTTCCTGAGCTCCTACAATGAGCAGTTCTTC. Encoded protein: CASSMTGFLSSYNEQFF.

Of note for this clonotype: One end of the junction does not line up with germline, which may come from a read error. This chain connects TRBV6-6 to TRBJ1-4; TRBD1 matches at 8 bases. CDR1 is MNHNY and CDR2 is SVGAGI in the germline V gene (reference sequence). This CDR3 has 14 amino acids. This CDR3 is CASSWDRSNGKLFF. CDR3 coding DNA: TGTGCCAGCAGTTGGGACAGGTCTAATGGAAAACTGTTTTTT.

The chain recombines TRBV5-1 with TRBJ2-3; D gene ambiguous. The CDR3 sequence is 15 residues long. The germline V gene has CDR1 SGHRS and CDR2 YFSETQ. V was trimmed by 2 bases and J by 2 bases, leaving 12 bases between them. Here the CDR3 reads CASSFGWTHTDTQYF. The CDR3 nucleotides read TGCGCCAGCAGCTTTGGGTGGACGCACACAGATACGCAGTATTTT. The variable domain in full, completed from reference TRBV5-1 and TRBJ2-3, reads KAGVTQTPRYLIKTRGQQVTLSCSPISGHRSVSWYQQTPGQGLQFLFEYFSETQRNKGNFPGRFSGRQFSNSRSEMNVSTLELGDSALYLCASSFGWTHTDTQYFGPGTRLTVL.

At least ten counts were recorded for this clonotype. The CDR3 DNA reads TGCAGCGTTGGGCCCGACAGGGTAAATGGCTACACCTTC. The encoded protein is CSVGPDRVNGYTF. V usage is TRBV29-1 and J usage is TRBJ1-2; TRBD1 agrees at 7 bases. Looked up from germline, CDR1 is SQVTM and CDR2 is ANQGSEA. The CDR3 spans 13 residues. V was pared by 4 bases and J by 6 bases, with 8 bases of the junction left unmatched.

There are a few counts of this clonotype. The V gene is TRBV5-1, the J gene TRBJ2-1; the D is unclear. Trimming shortened V by 5 bases and J by 0 bases, and 15 bases separated the two germline ends. Germline CDR1 SGHRS, CDR2 YFSETQ. The CDR3 is 16 amino acids. The CDR3 DNA reads as TGCGCCAGCAGTGGTCAAAATACCCTCTCCTACAATGAGCAGTTCTTC. Its translation is CASSGQNTLSYNEQFF.

V gene TRBV30 combines with J gene TRBJ1-2; D not resolved. The CDR3 runs to 14 residues. Deletions cut 0 bases from V and 2 bases from J, with 10 bases between. The germline gives CDR1 GTSNPN, CDR2 SVGIG (reference sequence). The CDR3 loop is CAWSVWRQNYGYTF. The DNA for the CDR3 is TGTGCCTGGAGTGTGTGGAGGCAAAACTATGGCTACACCTTC.